A selection of T cell receptor beta chains follows, all from one sample in a study of blood T cell repertoires in COVID-19. Data came from immunoSEQ multiplex PCR; TCRdb stores just in-frame clones and leaves some out. The repertoire consists of about 76,000 clones, with approximately 80% occurring once and the leading ten covering more than 15%. Material for sequencing was peripheral blood. These receptors came from a woman in her fifties or sixties with acute or convalescent COVID-19. Both conserved end residues are part of each CDR3.

V gene	J gene	CDR3 protein
TRBV10-1	TRBJ2-7	CASSDYEPNYEQYF
TRBV6-5	TRBJ1-5	CASNTQGLNQPQHF
TRBV10-3	TRBJ1-3	CAIESSGNTIYF
TRBV6-5	TRBJ2-1	CASSSFASNEQFF
TRBV5-1	TRBJ1-2	CASSLAGGRGDGYTF
TRBV6-2/TRBV6-3	TRBJ2-1	CASSARLASSYNEQFF
TRBV6-6	TRBJ1-5	CASSYVGTGPQPQHF
TRBV10-2	TRBJ2-3	CASSEQRGTTDTQYF
TRBV6-5	TRBJ1-1	CASSYSPRMNTEAFF
TRBV6-5	TRBJ1-5	CASSYSGGGQPQHF
TRBV12-3/TRBV12-4	TRBJ2-1	CASSSGNNEQFF
TRBV11-2	TRBJ2-7	CASSHTRGRIYEQYF
TRBV4-3	TRBJ2-7	CASSQDWQGEEQYF
TRBV20-1	TRBJ1-2	CSARDLYGYTF
TRBV6-5	TRBJ2-3	CASRWRRSTDTQYF
TRBV6-4	TRBJ2-6	CASSDSYRAGANVLTF
TRBV6-6	TRBJ2-3	CASSFPLAGITDTQYF
TRBV7-2	TRBJ2-5	CASSIKGQEETQYF
TRBV7-2	TRBJ1-4	CASSLAPQERGGTNEKLFF
TRBV28	TRBJ1-6	CASSYPSGQGNSPLHF
TRBV5-6	TRBJ1-1	CASSFYGRGQGATEAFF
TRBV19	TRBJ2-3	CASSMGGVSTDTQYF
TRBV7-2	TRBJ1-1	CASSFPGQPGAFF
TRBV10-3	TRBJ2-1	CAISTGTSDPSRHEQFF
TRBV12-3/TRBV12-4	TRBJ1-2	CASSLRQGEGYTF
TRBV2	TRBJ2-7	CASSAQRGPYEQYF
TRBV4-1	TRBJ2-5	CASRRGQAGETQYF
TRBV10-2	TRBJ1-5	CASSEEVGAQHF
TRBV6-5	TRBJ1-4	CASTPRTGNNEKLFF
TRBV5-1	TRBJ1-5	CASSLPGGYQPQHF
TRBV7-3	TRBJ1-1	CASSMTEGRQEAFF
TRBV3-1/TRBV3-2	TRBJ2-2	CASSRLEGADTGELFF
TRBV6-5	TRBJ1-2	CASSTGTRSGYTF
TRBV6-5	TRBJ1-4	CASSYGRGATNEKLFF
TRBV6-5	TRBJ1-2	CASSYQYRGLYGYTF
TRBV11-3	TRBJ2-5	CASRRTGQETQYF
TRBV11-2	TRBJ2-1	CASSPSALYNEQFF
TRBV29-1	TRBJ1-4	CSVLGRAGNEKLFF
TRBV10-1	TRBJ2-3	CASSPTSGGFQLPDTQYF
TRBV7-2	TRBJ2-7	CASSQRTGTGTLSWQQYF
TRBV7-2	TRBJ2-7	CASSKAGGPYEQYF
TRBV5-1	TRBJ2-1	CASSPWRNYNEQFF
TRBV6-5	TRBJ1-1	CASSFTGVNTEAFF
TRBV7-9	TRBJ2-2	CASSLAQQTGELFF
TRBV4-2	TRBJ1-2	CASSQDMWALGGYTF
TRBV7-8	TRBJ1-1	CASSLGRSAEAFF
TRBV7-2	TRBJ2-6	CASSLGSFSGANVLTF
TRBV18	TRBJ1-6	CASSSLAGDNSPLHF
TRBV19	TRBJ2-5	CASNPRGQETQYF
TRBV3-1/TRBV3-2	TRBJ2-3	CASSQFDRATDTQYF
TRBV29-1	TRBJ2-3	CSVVPGQARDTQYF
TRBV20-1	TRBJ1-5	CSATDVSNQPQHF
TRBV6-6	TRBJ1-4	CASSYREGEKLFF
TRBV10-2	TRBJ2-2	CASSEGARGRVSGELFF